These 23 T cell receptor beta chains share one sample of origin, sequenced in a study of T cell repertoires in cytomegalovirus infection. Their specific antigens are unknown. TCRdb reprocessed the reads with MiXCR, giving one entry per CDR3 protein. This table has some 920,000 distinct CDR3 sequences, approximately 31% appearing once. The starting material was cultured CD8+ T cells from PBMCs, obtained from culture after CMV antigen stimulation. These receptors were taken from a human donor in good health (CMV status not recorded). Some clones in this sample may be carry-over from other donors' samples.

With regard to this clonotype: One base away lies a much larger clone, so this may be a sequencing read error. The rearrangement links TRBV7-2 to TRBJ2-7; no clear D gene. The CDR3 is 14 amino acids. CDR1 and CDR2 from the germline V gene are SGHTA and FQGNSA. The CDR3 reads CASSYFGSSHEQYV. Written as DNA, the CDR3 is TGTGCCAGCAGCTATTTCGGTAGCTCCCACGAGCAGTACGTC.

This clonotype was seen many times. This sequence joins TRBV7-6 and TRBJ1-1, with 9 bases aligning to TRBD1. Trimming took 3 bases from V and 2 from J; bases not matched to a gene: 16. Germline CDR1 is SGHVS and CDR2 is FNYEAQ. The CDR3 totals 19 residues. CDR3 sequence reads: CASSFTPLGTGLGNTEAFF. CDR3 DNA sequence: TGTGCCAGCAGCTTCACTCCACTTGGGACAGGGCTCGGAAACACTGAAGCTTTCTTT.

The chain combines TRBV14 with TRBJ2-1, with TRBD1 identical over 9 bases. The germline CDR1 and CDR2 sequences are SGHDN and FVKESK. There are 17 residues in the CDR3. The J segment lost 4 bases and the V segment lost 1 base, leaving 8 bases of the junction unmatched. The CDR3 loop is CASSQGTGEVTYNEQFF. The CDR3 DNA sequence: TGTGCCAGCAGCCAAGGGACAGGGGAAGTTACTTACAATGAGCAGTTCTTC.

This clonotype was counted ten times or more. The J gene is TRBJ1-1, the V gene TRBV7-6, with TRBD1 matching 7 bases. Losses at the gene ends were 5 bases for V and 1 base for J; bases not matched to a gene: 1. This CDR3 spans 13 amino acids. Germline V CDR1 and CDR2: SGHVS, FNYEAQ. The CDR3 is CASSRQGNTEAFF. The CDR3 DNA reads TGTGCCAGCAGCCGACAGGGGAACACTGAAGCTTTCTTT.

The DNA for the CDR3 is TGTGCCAGCAGCTCTTTAGCGCAGAGCACAGATACGCAGTATTTT. Residues: CASSSLAQSTDTQYF. The gene calls are TRBV7-3 and TRBJ2-3; D might be TRBD2 (5 bases). Germline V gives CDR1 SGHTA, CDR2 FQGTGA. The V end lost 4 bases, the J end lost 0 bases, and 11 bases lay between the germline ends. This CDR3 spans 15 amino acids.

This clonotype appeared a single time. The rearrangement uses TRBV12-3 or TRBV12-4 and TRBJ2-7; maybe TRBD1 (6 bases). The CDR3 is 14 amino acids. V shed 7 bases and J shed 2 bases, with 15 bases lying between them. CDR3 loop: CASTFAGQTYEQYF. Here the CDR3 DNA reads TGTGCCAGCACCTTTGCCGGACAGACCTACGAGCAGTACTTC.

The chain combines TRBV20-1 with TRBJ1-2; a weak D match, TRBD1 (6 bases). This CDR3 spans 13 amino acids. V lost 3 bases and J 4 bases, leaving 12 bases between the germline ends. In germline, CDR1 is DFQATT, CDR2 SNEGSKA (reference sequence). The CDR3 reads CSASPGQFYGYTF. The CDR3 DNA reads TGCAGTGCTAGCCCAGGACAGTTCTATGGCTACACCTTC.

This clonotype was seen a few times. This chain joins TRBV27 and TRBJ1-1, with a possible D match to TRBD1 (5 bases). CDR1 MNHEY and CDR2 SMNVEV come from the germline V gene (reference sequence). The V end was cut by 5 bases, the J end by 14 bases, with 12 bases between. This CDR3 spans 10 amino acids. DNA of the CDR3: TGTGCCAGCAGTCCAGGGAGGGAGTTCTTT. Translated: CASSPGREFF.

This clonotype came up a few times. J is TRBJ2-7 and V is TRBV12-3 or TRBV12-4; TRBD2 might be the D (5 bases). The length of the CDR3 is 12 residues. V was cut by 3 bases and J by 6 bases, with 9 bases left in between. CDR3 DNA: TGTGCCAGCAGTTTGGCTAGCTCCGAGCAGTACTTC. This encodes CASSLASSEQYF.

This clonotype turned up a few times. The chain joins TRBV27 to TRBJ1-5; perhaps TRBD1 as D (5 bases). CDR3 length equals 16 residues. Per the germline V gene, CDR1 is MNHEY and CDR2 is SMNVEV (reference sequence). The V end lost 8 bases, the J end lost 0 bases, and 17 bases lay between the germline ends. The chain's CDR3 is CASGPNRIVSNQPQHF. CDR3 sequence (DNA): TGTGCCAGCGGACCCAACAGGATTGTTAGCAATCAGCCCCAGCATTTT.

This clonotype turned up a few times. This CDR3 is CASSTDRPDSNQPQHF. For the CDR3, the DNA is TGTGCCAGCAGTACAGACAGGCCCGATAGCAATCAGCCCCAGCATTTT. This rearrangement joins TRBV6-2 or TRBV6-3 to TRBJ1-5; TRBD1 is a possible D gene (6 bases). Germline V gives CDR1 MNHEY, CDR2 SVGEGT. The CDR3 has 16 amino acids. V lost 5 bases and J 0 bases, leaving 14 bases between the germline ends.

Points on this clonotype: A read error is possible here, since a much larger clone lies one base away. J is TRBJ1-5 and V is TRBV7-6; no clear D gene. This CDR3 is built from 15 residues. The V gene's germline CDR1 is SGHVS and CDR2 FNYEAQ. V was cut by 1 base and J by 4 bases, with 11 bases left in between. CDR3 nucleotides: TGTGCCAGCAGCTTAGAAGCTGAGAGAAATCAGCCCCAGCATTTT. Protein product: CASSLEAERNQPQHF.

At least ten counts were recorded for this clonotype. The J gene is TRBJ1-6, the V gene TRBV12-3 or TRBV12-4; no definite D call. The CDR3 covers 17 residues. V was shortened by 7 bases and J by 8 bases, with 24 bases between the two germline ends. CDR3 protein: CASTLVRLQFSYSPLHF. CDR3 DNA sequence: TGTGCCAGCACCTTGGTTCGCTTACAGTTTTCCTATTCACCCCTCCACTTT.

Only a few counts were recorded for this clonotype. The chain is built from TRBV4-3 and TRBJ1-2; D ambiguous. Trimming cost V 0 bases and J 8 bases, with 13 bases left between them. The CDR3 loop spans 14 amino acids. The germline CDR1 and CDR2 sequences are LGHNA and YSLEER. The CDR3 spells CASSQEGKPWGYTF. Written as DNA, the CDR3 is TGCGCCAGCAGCCAAGAGGGGAAACCCTGGGGCTACACCTTC.

This clonotype was counted many times. The chain combines TRBV7-6 with TRBJ2-5; D call uncertain. Germline CDR1 SGHVS, CDR2 FNYEAQ. V was shortened by 4 bases and J by 0 bases, with 9 bases between the two germline ends. This CDR3 comprises 14 residues. The CDR3 protein is CASSYGQYQETQYF. CDR3 DNA: TGTGCCAGCAGCTATGGGCAGTACCAAGAGACCCAGTACTTC.

This clonotype was observed a few times. The chain is built from TRBV6-1 and TRBJ2-1; TRBD1 matches at 10 bases. This CDR3 contains 16 residues. Germline V CDR1 and CDR2: MNHNS, SASEGT. Unmatched junction bases numbered 4, after V lost 1 base and J lost 4 bases. The CDR3 region is CASSEVDRGLYNEQFF. The DNA for the CDR3 is TGTGCCAGCAGTGAAGTTGACAGGGGGCTTTACAATGAGCAGTTCTTC.

This clonotype has a handful of counts. The chain recombines TRBV7-6 with TRBJ1-4, with TRBD1 matching over 8 bases. CDR3 length: 17 residues. Germline V gene data show CDR1 as SGHVS and CDR2 as FNYEAQ. Unmatched junction bases numbered 12, after V lost 6 bases and J lost 3 bases. The CDR3 DNA sequence: TGTGCCAGCAGAACAGGGGGGGTCGGGACACCTAATGAAAAACTGTTTTTT. Residues: CASRTGGVGTPNEKLFF. Full variable domain (missing parts from reference TRBV7-6 and TRBJ1-4): GAGVSQSPRYKVTKRGQDVALRCDPISGHVSLYWYRQALGQGPEFLTYFNYEAQQDKSGLPNDRFSAERPEGSISTLTIQRTEQRDSAMYRCASRTGGVGTPNEKLFFGSGTQLSVL.

The chain is built from TRBV7-3 and TRBJ2-3, with D possibly matching TRBD2 (7 bases). CDR1 is SGHTA, CDR2 FQGTGA, per germline. Trimming took 5 bases from V and 4 from J, leaving 19 bases between them. This CDR3 region has 16 residues. The CDR3 is CASSLGGGGIADTQYF. Written as DNA, the CDR3 is TGTGCCAGCAGCCTGGGCGGGGGCGGTATCGCAGATACGCAGTATTTT.

This chain links TRBV4-1 with TRBJ1-2, with a weak D call TRBD1 (5 bases). The CDR3 covers 15 residues. CDR1 and CDR2 from the germline V gene are MGHRA and YSYEKL. Between the trimmed V and J ends, which lost 0 bases and 5 bases, there was a span of 13 bases. The CDR3 DNA is TGCGCCAGCAGCCAAGAGGCGGCAGGGCAATATGGCTACACCTTC. Translation: CASSQEAAGQYGYTF.

Many counts were recorded for this clonotype. V usage is TRBV11-1 and J usage is TRBJ2-7, with a possible D match to TRBD2 (5 bases). Germline-derived CDR1 and CDR2 are SGHAT and FQDESV (reference sequence). V shed 1 base and J shed 0 bases, with 7 bases lying between them. The CDR3 has 14 residues. CDR3 region: CASSLGGPSYEQYV. The CDR3 nucleotides read TGTGCCAGCAGCTTAGGCGGGCCCTCCTACGAGCAGTACGTC.

J is TRBJ2-2 and V is TRBV6-6, with D tentatively TRBD1 or TRBD2 (5 bases each). V lost 6 bases and J 7 bases, leaving 12 bases between the germline ends. The CDR3 loop spans 13 amino acids. Germline-derived CDR1 and CDR2 are MNHNY and SVGAGI (reference sequence). The CDR3 DNA sequence: TGTGCCAGCAGCCGGGGCCGGGGCGGGGAGCTGTTTTTT. This translates into CASSRGRGGELFF.

The chain employs TRBV6-5 and TRBJ2-1; D is unresolved. There are 13 residues in the CDR3. CDR1 and CDR2 from the germline V gene are MNHEY and SVGAGI. Deletions cut 9 bases from V and 5 bases from J, with 14 bases between. CDR3 residues: CARAPRWNNEQFF. The CDR3 bases are TGTGCCAGAGCCCCCCGGTGGAACAATGAGCAGTTCTTC.

There are a few counts of this clonotype. The chain links TRBV10-3 to TRBJ1-2, with D perhaps matching TRBD1 (6 bases). CDR3 length equals 13 residues. Per germline, CDR1 ENHRY and CDR2 SYGVKD. V was trimmed by 6 bases and J by 4 bases, leaving 12 bases between them. CDR3 bases: TGTGCCATCAGAACAGGGCAAATCTATGGCTACACCTTC. Translation: CAIRTGQIYGYTF.